Below, one TCR beta chain is given with its context. The clone's antigen remains unknown. Base qualities were left out, and no much larger clone turns up one base away. This sample is drawn from a study of control samples from healthy donors and cancer patients (dated by TCRdb to about 2020). Library construction relied on the immunoSEQ multiplex PCR assay. The immuneACCESS repertoire file appears here via TCRdb, limited to in-frame rearrangements. These files lack a portion of the clones; in checked studies, under half of the deficit traces to unresolved V genes, and the cause of the others is not known. This sample holds about 68,000 clones; about 83% were observed only once. Together, the top ten hold 15% to 17% of the sample. The CDR3 contains 15 residues, cysteine and phenylalanine counted. The retained sequence is limited to the CDR3, 45 bases, with the frame set at the first base. Per the germline V gene (reference sequence), LNHNV is the CDR1 and YYDKDF is the CDR2. Here V drops 2 bases and J drops 4 bases, and the junction holds 2 bases not matched to any gene.

This chain is built from TRBV15 and TRBJ2-1; TRBD2 aligns with 10 central bases. The receptor's source is a man in his 60s in good health. Sequences were obtained from blood. The DNA sequence is given as TGTGCCACCAGCAGACTAGCGGGAGCTTACAATGAGCAGTTCTTC. This gives the protein CATSRLAGAYNEQFF.